The clone carrying this T cell receptor (beta chain) was found once. Its antigen is unidentified. The sample comes from a study of cytomegalovirus exposure and HLA in healthy donors. The PCR was carried out with 60 Vbeta primers and 13 Jbeta primers. Profiled with immunoSEQ multiplex PCR; TCRdb holds only in-frame clones, not every one. The sample lists around 130,000 clones, roughly 85% seen once, with approximately 6.7% in the top ten. Study-level points and caveats: Cytomegalovirus association was assigned to approximately 160 TCR beta chains.

The CDR3 extends over 14 amino acids. The V call is TRBV21-1, the J call TRBJ1-1; the table gives TRBD1 as D, unverified against the DNA. TRBV21-1 is listed as a pseudogene. Sequencing was carried out using PBMCs. The TCR was taken from a young woman in good health and CMV-seropositive. CDR3: CASSRTFGDTEAFF. The CDR3 DNA reads as TGTGCCAGCAGCCGGACATTTGGGGACACTGAAGCTTTCTTT.